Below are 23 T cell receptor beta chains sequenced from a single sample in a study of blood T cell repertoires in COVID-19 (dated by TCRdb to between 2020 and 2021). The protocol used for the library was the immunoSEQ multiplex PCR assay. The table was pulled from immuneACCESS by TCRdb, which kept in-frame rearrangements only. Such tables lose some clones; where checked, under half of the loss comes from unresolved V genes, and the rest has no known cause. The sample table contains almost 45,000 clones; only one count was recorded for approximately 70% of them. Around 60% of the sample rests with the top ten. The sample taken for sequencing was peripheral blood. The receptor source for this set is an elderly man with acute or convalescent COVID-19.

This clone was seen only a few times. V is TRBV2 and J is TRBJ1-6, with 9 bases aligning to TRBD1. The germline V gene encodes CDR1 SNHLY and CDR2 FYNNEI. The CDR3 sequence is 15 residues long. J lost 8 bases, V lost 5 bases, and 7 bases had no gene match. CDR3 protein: CASSLGQGSHSPLHF. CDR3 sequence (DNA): TGTGCCAGCAGTTTAGGACAGGGGTCTCATTCACCCCTCCACTTT.

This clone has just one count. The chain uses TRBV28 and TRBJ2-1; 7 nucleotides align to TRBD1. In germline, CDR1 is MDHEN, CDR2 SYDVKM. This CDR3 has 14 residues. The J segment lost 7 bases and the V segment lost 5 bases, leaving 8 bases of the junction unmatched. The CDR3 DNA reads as TGTGCCAGCAGTATAGCCGGGACAGCGAATGAGCAGTTCTTC. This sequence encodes CASSIAGTANEQFF. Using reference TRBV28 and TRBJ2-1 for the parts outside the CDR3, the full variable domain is DVKVTQSSRYLVKRTGEKVFLECVQDMDHENMFWYRQDPGLGLRLIYFSYDVKMKEKGDIPEGYSVSREKKERFSLILESASTNQTSMYLCASSIAGTANEQFFGPGTRLTVL.

CDR3 amino acids: CASSYVGTKQETQYF. As DNA, the CDR3 is TGTGCCAGCAGTTACGTGGGGACAAAACAAGAGACCCAGTACTTC. The rearrangement links TRBV6-2 or TRBV6-3 to TRBJ2-5; possible D gene TRBD1, 6 bases. The germline gives CDR1 MNHEY, CDR2 SVGEGT. V lost 2 bases to trimming and J lost 2 bases, with 12 bases between them. This CDR3 has 15 residues.

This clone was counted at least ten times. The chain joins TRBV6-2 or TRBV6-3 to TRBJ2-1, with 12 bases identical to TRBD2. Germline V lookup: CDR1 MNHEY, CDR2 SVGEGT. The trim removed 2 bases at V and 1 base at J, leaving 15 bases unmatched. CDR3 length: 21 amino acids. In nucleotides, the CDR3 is TGTGCCAGCAGTTACCCCGATCAACTAGCGGGAGGCCCCGAATCCTACAATGAGCAGTTCTTC. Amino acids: CASSYPDQLAGGPESYNEQFF.

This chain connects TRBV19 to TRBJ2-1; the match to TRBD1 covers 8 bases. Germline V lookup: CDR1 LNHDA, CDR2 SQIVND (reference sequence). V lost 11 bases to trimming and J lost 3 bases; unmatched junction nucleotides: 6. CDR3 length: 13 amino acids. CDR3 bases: TGTGCCTCAAGTGACAGGGGCTACAATGAGCAGTTCTTC. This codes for CASSDRGYNEQFF. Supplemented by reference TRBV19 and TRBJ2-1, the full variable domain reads DGGITQSPKYLFRKEGQNVTLSCEQNLNHDAMYWYRQDPGQGLRLIYYSQIVNDFQKGDIAEGYSVSREKKESFPLTVTSAQKNPTAFYLCASSDRGYNEQFFGPGTRLTVL.

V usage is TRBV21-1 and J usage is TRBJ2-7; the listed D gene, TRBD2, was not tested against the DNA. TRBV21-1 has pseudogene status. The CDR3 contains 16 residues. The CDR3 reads CASSKEGREIPYEQYF. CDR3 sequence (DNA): TGTGCCAGCAGCAAAGAGGGGCGGGAGATCCCCTACGAGCAGTACTTC.

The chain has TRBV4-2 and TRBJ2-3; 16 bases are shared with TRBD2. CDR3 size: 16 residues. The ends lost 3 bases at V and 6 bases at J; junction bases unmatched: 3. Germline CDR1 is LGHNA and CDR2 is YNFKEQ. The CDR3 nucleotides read TGTGCCAGCAGCCAGGGACTAGCGGGAGGGCCGGATACGCAGTATTTT. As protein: CASSQGLAGGPDTQYF.

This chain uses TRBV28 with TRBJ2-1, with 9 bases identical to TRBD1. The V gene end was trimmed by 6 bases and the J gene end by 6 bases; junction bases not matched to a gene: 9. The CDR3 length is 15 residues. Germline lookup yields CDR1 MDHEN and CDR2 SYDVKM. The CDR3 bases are TGTGCCAGCAGAACAGGGGGCGGAAGGGGCAATGAGCAGTTCTTC. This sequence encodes CASRTGGGRGNEQFF. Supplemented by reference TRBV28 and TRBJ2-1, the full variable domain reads DVKVTQSSRYLVKRTGEKVFLECVQDMDHENMFWYRQDPGLGLRLIYFSYDVKMKEKGDIPEGYSVSREKKERFSLILESASTNQTSMYLCASRTGGGRGNEQFFGPGTRLTVL.

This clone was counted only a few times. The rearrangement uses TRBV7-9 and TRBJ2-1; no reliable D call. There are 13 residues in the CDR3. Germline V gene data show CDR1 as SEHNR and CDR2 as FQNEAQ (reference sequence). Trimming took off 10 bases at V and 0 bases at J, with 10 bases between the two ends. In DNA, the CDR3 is TGTGCCACCATAGAATTCTCCTACAATGAGCAGTTCTTC. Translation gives CATIEFSYNEQFF. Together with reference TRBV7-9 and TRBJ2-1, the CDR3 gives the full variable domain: DTGVSQNPRHKITKRGQNVTFRCDPISEHNRLYWYRQTLGQGPEFLTYFQNEAQLEKSRLLSDRFSAERPKGSFSTLEIQRTEQGDSAMYLCATIEFSYNEQFFGPGTRLTVL.

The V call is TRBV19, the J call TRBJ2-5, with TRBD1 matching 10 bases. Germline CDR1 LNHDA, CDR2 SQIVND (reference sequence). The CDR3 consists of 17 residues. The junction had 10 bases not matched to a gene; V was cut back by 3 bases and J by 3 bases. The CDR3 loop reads CASSIARRGTGEETQYF. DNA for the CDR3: TGTGCCAGTAGTATCGCCCGACGGGGGACAGGGGAAGAGACCCAGTACTTC.

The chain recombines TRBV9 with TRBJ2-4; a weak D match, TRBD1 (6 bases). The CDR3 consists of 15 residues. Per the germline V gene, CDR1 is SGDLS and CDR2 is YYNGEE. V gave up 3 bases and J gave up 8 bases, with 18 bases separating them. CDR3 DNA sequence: TGTGCCAGCAGCGGAGGGGACACGGGGAAGGACATTCAGTACTTC. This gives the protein CASSGGDTGKDIQYF.

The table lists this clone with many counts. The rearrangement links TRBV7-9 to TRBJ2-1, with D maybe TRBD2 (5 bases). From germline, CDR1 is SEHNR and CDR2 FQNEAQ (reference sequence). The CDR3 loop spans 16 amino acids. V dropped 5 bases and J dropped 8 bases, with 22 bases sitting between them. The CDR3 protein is CASSVPWRAEGDEQFF. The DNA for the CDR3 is TGTGCCAGCAGCGTCCCCTGGCGGGCAGAAGGAGATGAGCAGTTCTTC. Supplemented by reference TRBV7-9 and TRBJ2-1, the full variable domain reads DTGVSQNPRHKITKRGQNVTFRCDPISEHNRLYWYRQTLGQGPEFLTYFQNEAQLEKSRLLSDRFSAERPKGSFSTLEIQRTEQGDSAMYLCASSVPWRAEGDEQFFGPGTRLTVL.

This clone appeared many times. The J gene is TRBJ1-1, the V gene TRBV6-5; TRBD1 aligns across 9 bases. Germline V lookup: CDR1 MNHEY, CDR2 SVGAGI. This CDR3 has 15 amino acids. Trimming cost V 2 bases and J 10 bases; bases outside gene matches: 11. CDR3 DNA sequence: TGTGCCAGCAGTTACCCGGGACAGGGATCCCGGGGAGCTTTCTTT. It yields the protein CASSYPGQGSRGAFF.

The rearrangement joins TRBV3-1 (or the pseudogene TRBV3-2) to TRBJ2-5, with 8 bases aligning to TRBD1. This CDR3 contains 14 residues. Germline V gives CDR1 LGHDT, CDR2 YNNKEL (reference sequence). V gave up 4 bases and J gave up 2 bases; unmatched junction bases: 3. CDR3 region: CASSPRDRQETQYF. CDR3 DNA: TGTGCCAGCAGCCCGCGGGACAGGCAAGAGACCCAGTACTTC.

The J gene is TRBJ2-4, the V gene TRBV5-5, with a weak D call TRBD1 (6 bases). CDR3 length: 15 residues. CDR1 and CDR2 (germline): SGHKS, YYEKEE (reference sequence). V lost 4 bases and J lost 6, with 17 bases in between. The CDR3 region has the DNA TGTGCCAGCAGCAGCCTTAGACAGGCCCGAAACATTCAGTACTTC. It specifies CASSSLRQARNIQYF.

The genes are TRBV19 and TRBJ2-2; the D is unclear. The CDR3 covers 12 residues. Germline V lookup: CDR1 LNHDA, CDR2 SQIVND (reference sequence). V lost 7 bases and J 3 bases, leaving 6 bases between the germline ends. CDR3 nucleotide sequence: TGTGCCAGTACCACTGACACCGGGGAGCTGTTTTTT. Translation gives CASTTDTGELFF.

The CDR3 DNA reads TGTGCCAGCTCGCTCCAACCAAGGGGGATGAACACTGAAGCTTTCTTT. Its protein product is CASSLQPRGMNTEAFF. V is TRBV18 and J is TRBJ1-1, with a tentative D call TRBD1 (6 bases). The V gene lost 6 bases and the J gene lost 0 bases, with 17 bases spanning the gap. CDR3 size: 16 residues. The germline V gene encodes CDR1 KGHSH and CDR2 LQKENI.

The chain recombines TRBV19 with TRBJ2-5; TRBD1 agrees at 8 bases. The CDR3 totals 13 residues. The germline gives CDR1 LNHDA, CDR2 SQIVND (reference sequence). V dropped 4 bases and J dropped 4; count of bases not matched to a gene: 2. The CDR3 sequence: CASSTDRGETQYF. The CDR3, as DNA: TGTGCCAGTAGTACCGACAGGGGAGAGACCCAGTACTTC.

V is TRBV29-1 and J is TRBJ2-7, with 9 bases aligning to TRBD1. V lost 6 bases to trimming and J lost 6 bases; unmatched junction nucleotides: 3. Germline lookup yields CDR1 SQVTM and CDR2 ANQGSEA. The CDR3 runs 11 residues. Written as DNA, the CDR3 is TGCAGCGTGGGGACAGGGTTCGAGCAGTACTTC. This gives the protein CSVGTGFEQYF.

Here the CDR3 DNA reads TGCGCCAGCAGCACCCCCGGGACAGCTTCCTATGGCTACACCTTC. Translating gives CASSTPGTASYGYTF. The chain carries TRBV4-1 and TRBJ1-2; TRBD1 aligns across 7 bases. V dropped 5 bases and J dropped 4; count of bases not matched to a gene: 10. The CDR3 runs to 15 residues. Germline V gene data show CDR1 as MGHRA and CDR2 as YSYEKL.

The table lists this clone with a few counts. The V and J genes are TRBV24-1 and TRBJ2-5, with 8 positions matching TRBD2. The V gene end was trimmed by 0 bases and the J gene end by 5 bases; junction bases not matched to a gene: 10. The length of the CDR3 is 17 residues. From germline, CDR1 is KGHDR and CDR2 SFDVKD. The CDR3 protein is CATSDLGGLGYIETQYF. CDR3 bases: TGTGCCACCAGTGATTTGGGGGGACTAGGTTATATTGAGACCCAGTACTTC.

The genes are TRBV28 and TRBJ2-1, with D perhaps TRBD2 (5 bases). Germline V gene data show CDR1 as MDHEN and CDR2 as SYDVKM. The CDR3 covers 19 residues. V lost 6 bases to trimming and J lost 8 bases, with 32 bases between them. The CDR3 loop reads CASRTSVTAGGKLEDEQFF. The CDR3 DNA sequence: TGTGCCAGCAGAACATCCGTAACGGCGGGTGGAAAACTTGAGGATGAGCAGTTCTTC.

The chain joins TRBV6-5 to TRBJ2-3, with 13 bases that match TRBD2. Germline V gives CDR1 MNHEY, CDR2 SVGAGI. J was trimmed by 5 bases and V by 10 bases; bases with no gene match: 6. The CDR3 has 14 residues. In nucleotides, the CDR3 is TGTGCCACCCGGACTAGCGGGAGCGTAGATACGCAGTATTTT. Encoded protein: CATRTSGSVDTQYF.